The present TCR beta chain was sequenced within a study of cytomegalovirus exposure and HLA in healthy donors. Findings and limits, study-wide: There were reportedly fewer N-insertions in an Asian-associated ancestry cluster than the roughly 680-donor mean, in a later analysis. Other equally common chains were less clonally expanded than HLA-associated TCR beta chains, a later analysis showed. In vitro work confirmed that a few CMV-associated chains recognize CMV antigens.

Notes on this clone: The antigen remains unidentified.

Each donor was nominally healthy when sampled (though unrecorded immune exposures were likely). The PCR ran on 60 Vbeta and 13 Jbeta primers. Sequencing used immunoSEQ multiplex PCR; TCRdb keeps in-frame clones, though not all of them. The sample shows 100,000 to 150,000 clones, 83% of them seen only once. Sequencing used PBMCs. The TCR sequence derives from a man aged 18 to 29 in good health and CMV-seropositive.

CDR3 residues: CASSRGVYGYTF. Written as DNA, the CDR3 is TGTGCCAGCAGCCGCGGGGTCTATGGCTACACCTTC. The J gene is TRBJ1-2, the V gene TRBV6-5; D is unresolved. This CDR3 contains 12 residues. The germline CDR1 and CDR2 sequences are MNHEY and SVGAGI. V gave up 6 bases and J gave up 4 bases, with 9 bases separating them.